These 10 T cell receptor beta chains share one sample of origin, sequenced in a study of regulatory T cells in long-lasting Graves disease. Time point of the sample: newly diagnosed GD, antithyroid drugs for less than 3 months. With RNA extracted from PBMCs as input, the TCR library was made. Arm-PCR of CDR3 regions and iRepertoire HTBI primers were used to build TCR beta libraries. MiXCR was run by TCRdb on the multiplex PCR reads, yielding one entry per CDR3 protein. The sample contains 530,000 or so distinct CDR3 sequences, roughly 13% of which appear only once. The same data also contributed to another study, on T cells in Graves' hyperthyroidism and ophthalmopathy.

Specimen: peripheral blood mononuclear cells (PBMCs), collected at new diagnosis, from a patient treated with antithyroid drugs. These receptors all stem from a man under 40 with Graves disease.

CDR3 protein: CAWIPHPRGRSSYEQYF. CDR3 sequence (DNA): TGTGCCTGGATCCCCCACCCAAGGGGAAGGAGTTCCTACGAGCAGTACTTC. The chain recombines TRBV30 with TRBJ2-7, with D possibly TRBD1 on 5 matching bases. V was clipped by 4 bases and J by 1 base, with 23 bases between them. Per the germline V gene, CDR1 is GTSNPN and CDR2 is SVGIG (reference sequence). The CDR3 sequence is 17 residues long.

To note about this clonotype: A much larger clone lies one base from this, so it may be a read error. The V call is TRBV6-1, the J call TRBJ1-5; perhaps TRBD1 as D (5 bases). V was cut by 7 bases and J by 4 bases, with 14 bases left in between. Germline CDR1 MNHNS, CDR2 SASEGT. The CDR3 runs to 14 residues. The CDR3 loop reads CASNWTGGNQPQHF. The CDR3 DNA is TGTGCCAGCAATTGGACCGGGGGTAATCAGCCCCAGCATTTT.

As for this clonotype: A much bigger clone sits one base away, suggesting this may be a read error. V gene TRBV20-1 combines with J gene TRBJ2-1; no clear D. The CDR3 extends over 11 amino acids. Looked up from germline, CDR1 is DFQATT and CDR2 is SNEGSKA (reference sequence). Trimming shortened V by 1 base and J by 2 bases, and 0 bases separated the two germline ends. In DNA, the CDR3 is TGCAGTGCTAGAGCCTACAATGAGCAGTTCTTC. Its protein is CSARAYNEQFF.

This clonotype occurred a few times. This chain uses TRBV6-1 with TRBJ1-2; D remains ambiguous. Per the germline V gene, CDR1 is MNHNS and CDR2 is SASEGT. The CDR3 consists of 9 residues. The germline V and J ends were trimmed by 7 bases and 14 bases, with 11 bases remaining between them. The CDR3 sequence is CASTPGWTF. The CDR3 coding sequence is TGTGCCAGCACCCCCGGTTGGACCTTC.

The sample holds a few counts of this clonotype. This sequence joins TRBV14 and TRBJ2-7; a weak D match, TRBD1 (6 bases). Germline CDR1 reads SGHDN; CDR2 reads FVKESK. This CDR3 contains 15 residues. V gave up 1 base and J gave up 4 bases, with 14 bases separating them. The CDR3 reads CASSQGSGDIYEQYF. For the CDR3, the DNA is TGTGCCAGCAGCCAAGGATCAGGGGACATATACGAGCAGTACTTC.

This clonotype was counted ten times or more. This chain links TRBV18 with TRBJ2-7; D may be TRBD1 or TRBD2 (5 bases each). Germline-derived CDR1 and CDR2 are KGHSH and LQKENI. The V end was cut by 0 bases, the J end by 7 bases, with 13 bases between. The CDR3 runs to 14 residues. Written as DNA, the CDR3 is TGTGCCAGCTCACCACCGGGGGACCCTTGGGAGCAGTACTTC. Translated, it gives CASSPPGDPWEQYF.

In this sample, this clonotype turned up many times. The chain is built from TRBV9 and TRBJ2-7; 8 bases align to TRBD1. The CDR3 consists of 15 residues. With 0 bases clipped from V and 3 bases from J, the junction kept 5 bases outside the gene matches. Germline lookup yields CDR1 SGDLS and CDR2 YYNGEE. CDR3: CASSVGGQANYEQYF. The CDR3 DNA reads as TGTGCCAGCAGCGTAGGGGGACAGGCTAACTACGAGCAGTACTTC.

This clonotype has a count of ten or more. The chain combines TRBV30 with TRBJ2-1, with 10 bases that match TRBD2. CDR1 is GTSNPN, CDR2 SVGIG, per germline (reference sequence). V dropped 5 bases and J dropped 7; count of bases not matched to a gene: 8. The CDR3 has 14 amino acids. CDR3 DNA sequence: TGTGCCTGGGTCCTCCCTAGCGGGAGTAATGAGCAGTTCTTC. Its translation is CAWVLPSGSNEQFF.

In this sample, this clonotype turned up a few times. In nucleotides, the CDR3 is TGTGCCAGCAGTCCCGGGACAGAAACGAGAAACACCATATATTTT. Encoded protein: CASSPGTETRNTIYF. The chain has TRBV12-3 or TRBV12-4 and TRBJ1-3, with TRBD1 identical over 7 bases. Trimming took 5 bases from V and 5 from J; bases not matched to a gene: 9. This CDR3 region has 15 residues.

The table lists this clonotype with a few counts. This chain links TRBV25-1 with TRBJ1-1, with 8 nucleotides matching TRBD1. In germline, CDR1 is MGHDK, CDR2 SYGVNS. The CDR3 spans 20 residues. With V trimmed by 3 bases and J by 4 bases, 22 bases remained unmatched. The CDR3 region has the DNA TGTGCCAGCAGTGATCAGTCGGTTCGGGGCAGGGGGCGAAGTAGCACTGAAGCTTTCTTT. Translating it yields CASSDQSVRGRGRSSTEAFF.